The source of this TCR beta chain is a study of control samples from healthy donors and cancer patients. Germline V gene sequence: CDR1 LGHNA, CDR2 YSLEER. The CDR3 has 16 residues. Trimming stripped 4 bases from V and 0 bases from J, with 10 bases between. Using immunoSEQ multiplex PCR, the repertoire was profiled, and TCRdb retains in-frame clones only, with some absent. The table records 140,000 to 150,000 clones, roughly 89% of them present only once. What was sequenced was blood. The clonotype originates from a man aged 25-45 years in good health. The rearrangement uses TRBV4-3 and TRBJ2-6; a possible D gene is TRBD2 (5 bases). CDR3 in DNA: TGCGCCAGCAGCCCCGAAGAGGGCTCTGGGGCCAACGTCCTGACTTTC. The encoded protein is CASSPEEGSGANVLTF.